Below are 7 T cell receptor beta chains sequenced from a single sample in a study of CD8+CD57+ T cells in acquired aplastic anemia. According to the study, genomic DNA was the template for TCR beta VDJ and CDR3 profiling. One entry per CDR3 protein results from TCRdb running MiXCR on the reads. This sample has under 200,000 distinct CDR3 sequences, with roughly 50% found just once. Patients chosen for sequencing had shown CD8+CD57+ cell expansion by flow cytometry. The sequenced sample consisted of sorted CD4+, CD8+, or CD8+CD57+ T cells (not recorded which) from PBMCs. These receptors all come from a human donor with aplastic anemia.

This sequence joins TRBV2 and TRBJ2-5; either TRBD1 or TRBD2 may fit D (5 bases each). Germline V gene data show CDR1 as SNHLY and CDR2 as FYNNEI. CDR3 length: 15 amino acids. Trimming removed 0 bases from V and 4 bases from J, with 12 bases in between. The chain's CDR3 is CASSEALGRGETQYF. CDR3 nucleotide sequence: TGTGCCAGCAGTGAAGCGTTGGGACGGGGAGAGACCCAGTACTTC.

This clonotype has a count of ten or more. The chain links TRBV12-3 or TRBV12-4 to TRBJ2-1, with TRBD2 as a possible D gene (6 bases). The CDR3 has 14 residues. V was clipped by 5 bases and J by 6 bases, with 14 bases between them. The CDR3 reads CASSPTGTVNEQFF. The DNA for the CDR3 is TGTGCCAGCAGTCCAACCGGGACTGTCAATGAGCAGTTCTTC.

As concerns this clonotype: A single base separates this from a much larger clone, so it may be a read error. The rearrangement uses TRBV5-4 and TRBJ1-5, with a weak D call TRBD1 (6 bases). The CDR3 length is 16 residues. V lost 0 bases to trimming and J lost 9 bases, with 19 bases between them. Germline-derived CDR1 and CDR2 are SGHNT and YYREEE (reference sequence). The CDR3 region has the DNA TGTGCCAGCAGCTTGGCCTCCCGACAGGTAGTCCGGCCCCAGCATTTT. Amino acids: CASSLASRQVVRPQHF.

V is TRBV6-5 and J is TRBJ1-2; D is undetermined. CDR3 length: 14 amino acids. V lost 0 bases, J lost 6 bases, and 11 bases lay in between. The germline CDR1 and CDR2 sequences are MNHEY and SVGAGI. The DNA of the CDR3 is TGTGCCAGCAGTTACTCGATACGTAGTAATGGCTACACCTTC. The encoded protein is CASSYSIRSNGYTF.

The genes are TRBV7-2 and TRBJ2-7, with 8 positions matching TRBD2. CDR3 length equals 14 residues. Germline-derived CDR1 and CDR2 are SGHTA and FQGNSA. Germline trimming cut 7 bases from V and 3 bases from J; bases unmatched to any gene: 8. This CDR3 is CASNGTSGGYEQYF. CDR3 coding DNA: TGTGCCAGCAATGGGACCAGCGGGGGCTACGAGCAGTACTTC.

The chain joins TRBV7-7 to TRBJ1-1; D is unclear. Germline V gives CDR1 SSHAT, CDR2 FNYEAQ (reference sequence). CDR3 length: 11 residues. Here the CDR3 reads CAGTLLQEAFF. CDR3 nucleotide sequence: TGTGCTGGCACCCTCCTCCAGGAAGCTTTCTTT. The whole variable domain, filled in from reference TRBV7-7 and TRBJ1-1, reads GAGVSQSPRYKVTKRGQDVTLRCDPISSHATLYWYQQALGQGPEFLTYFNYEAQPDKSGLPSDRFSAERPEGSISTLTIQRTEQRDSAMYRCAGTLLQEAFFGQGTRLTVV.

As to this clonotype: One end of the junction fails to match germline, which may point to a read error. The chain couples TRBV2 to TRBJ2-7; D is possibly TRBD1 or TRBD2 (6 bases each). CDR1 is SNHLY and CDR2 is FYNNEI in the germline V gene. The CDR3 contains 10 residues. CDR3 in DNA: TGTGCCAGCTGGTACAGGGCGGGGAACTTC. Its protein is CASWYRAGNF.